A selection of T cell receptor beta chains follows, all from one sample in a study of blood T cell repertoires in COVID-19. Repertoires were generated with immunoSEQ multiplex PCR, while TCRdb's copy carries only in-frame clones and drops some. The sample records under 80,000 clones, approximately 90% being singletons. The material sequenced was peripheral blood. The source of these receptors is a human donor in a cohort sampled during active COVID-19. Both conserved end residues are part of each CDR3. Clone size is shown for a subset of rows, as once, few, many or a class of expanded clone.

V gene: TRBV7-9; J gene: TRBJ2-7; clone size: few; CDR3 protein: CASSWTLQGNHEQYF
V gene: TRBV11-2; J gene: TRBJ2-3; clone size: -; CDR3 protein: CASSLRSRGSSTDTQYF
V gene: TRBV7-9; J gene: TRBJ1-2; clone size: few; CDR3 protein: CASSQQILYGYTF
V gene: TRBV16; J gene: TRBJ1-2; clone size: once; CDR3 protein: CASSQGHVCTF
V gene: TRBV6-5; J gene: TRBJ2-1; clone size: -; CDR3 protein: CASSPPGSYNEQFF
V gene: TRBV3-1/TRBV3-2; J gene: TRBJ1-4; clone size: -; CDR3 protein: CASSQAAGGEKLFF
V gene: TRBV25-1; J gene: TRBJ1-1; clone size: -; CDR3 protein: CASSDRGITEAFF
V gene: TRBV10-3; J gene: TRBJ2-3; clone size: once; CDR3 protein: CAIGIGQGTDTQYF
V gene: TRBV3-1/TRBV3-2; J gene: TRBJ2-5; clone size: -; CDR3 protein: CASSPGLEETQYF
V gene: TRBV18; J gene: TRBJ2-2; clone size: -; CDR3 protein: CASSPGGRNTGELFF